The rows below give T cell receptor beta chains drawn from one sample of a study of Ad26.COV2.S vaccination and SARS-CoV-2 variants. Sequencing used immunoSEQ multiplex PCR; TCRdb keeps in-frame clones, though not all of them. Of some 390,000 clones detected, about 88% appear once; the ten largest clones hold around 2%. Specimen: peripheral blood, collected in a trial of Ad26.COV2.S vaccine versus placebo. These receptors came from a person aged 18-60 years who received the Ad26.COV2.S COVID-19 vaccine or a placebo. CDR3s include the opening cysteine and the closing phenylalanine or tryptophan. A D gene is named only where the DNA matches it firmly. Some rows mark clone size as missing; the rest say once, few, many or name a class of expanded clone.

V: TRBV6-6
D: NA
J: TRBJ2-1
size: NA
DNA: TGTGCCAGCAGTTCCTCCCGGAACTCCAATGAGCAGTTCTTC
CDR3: CASSSSRNSNEQFF

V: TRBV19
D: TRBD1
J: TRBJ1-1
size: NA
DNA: TGTGCCAGTAGTATTGGGACAGTCCATCCCTTGAACACTGAAGCTTTCTTT
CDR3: CASSIGTVHPLNTEAFF

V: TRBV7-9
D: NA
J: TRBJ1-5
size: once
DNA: TGTGCCAGCAGCTTAGGGGACTCCAATCAGCCCCAGCATTTT
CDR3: CASSLGDSNQPQHF

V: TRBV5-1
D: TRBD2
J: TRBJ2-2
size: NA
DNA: TGCGCCAGCAGCACCCGGACTAGCGGAACCAGCACCGGGGAGCTGTTTTTT
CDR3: CASSTRTSGTSTGELFF

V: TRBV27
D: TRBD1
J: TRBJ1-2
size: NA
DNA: TGTGCCAGCAAACAGGGGCCCGCGGGCTATGGCTACACCTTC
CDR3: CASKQGPAGYGYTF

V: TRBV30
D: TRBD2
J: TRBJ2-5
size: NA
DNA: TGTGCCTGGAGTCCCCGGGACGGGAGCGGGAGTGTGGAGACCCAGTACTTC
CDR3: CAWSPRDGSGSVETQYF

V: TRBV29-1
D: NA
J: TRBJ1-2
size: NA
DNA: TGCAGCGGGAACCGGGACGGGGGTGGCTACACCTTC
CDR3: CSGNRDGGGYTF

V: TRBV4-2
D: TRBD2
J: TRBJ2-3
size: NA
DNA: TGTGCCAGCAGCCAAGGATCGGGGGGGGGCACAGATACGCAGTATTTT
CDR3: CASSQGSGGGTDTQYF

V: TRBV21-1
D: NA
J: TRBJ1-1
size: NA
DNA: TGTGCCCGCACGGGTTTACCGGAGGCTTTCTTT
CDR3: CARTGLPEAFF

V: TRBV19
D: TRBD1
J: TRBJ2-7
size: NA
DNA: TGTGCCAGTAGTATGGGACAGTCCTTACTTTACGAGCAGTACTTC
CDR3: CASSMGQSLLYEQYF

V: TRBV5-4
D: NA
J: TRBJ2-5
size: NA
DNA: TGTGCCAGCAGCCCGACGACCGGAACGCTGACGACCCAGTACTTC
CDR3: CASSPTTGTLTTQYF

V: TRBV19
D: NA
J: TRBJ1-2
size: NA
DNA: TGTGCCAGTAGTATAGGTCCCGGGGCTGGCTATGGCTACACCTTC
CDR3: CASSIGPGAGYGYTF

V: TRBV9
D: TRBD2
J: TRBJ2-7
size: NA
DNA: TGTGCCAGCAGTCCCACCCCGTGGGGGGGCGGGGGGAACGAGCAGTACTTC
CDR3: CASSPTPWGGGGNEQYF

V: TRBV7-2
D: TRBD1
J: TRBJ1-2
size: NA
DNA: TGTGCCAGCAGCTCCGAAGGACAGGGGTTCTATGGCTACACCTTC
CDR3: CASSSEGQGFYGYTF

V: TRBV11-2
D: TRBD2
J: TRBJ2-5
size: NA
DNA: TGTGCCAGCAAGGGACTAGCGGGAGGTGGGGAGACCCAGTACTTC
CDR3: CASKGLAGGGETQYF

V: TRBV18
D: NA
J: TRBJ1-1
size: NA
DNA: TGTGCCAGCTCACCTTCGACGGGGACTGAAGCTTTCTTT
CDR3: CASSPSTGTEAFF

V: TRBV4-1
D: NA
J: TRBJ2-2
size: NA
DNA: TGCGCCAGCAGCCAAGATGTGGACCGAGCGAACACCGGGGAGCTGTTTTTT
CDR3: CASSQDVDRANTGELFF

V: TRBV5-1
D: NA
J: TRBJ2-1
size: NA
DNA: TGCGCCAGCAGCTTGGCCCGGCTAGCAAATGAGCAGTTCTTC
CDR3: CASSLARLANEQFF

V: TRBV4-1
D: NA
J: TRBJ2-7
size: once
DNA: TGCGCCAGCAGCCAATCCTTGGGTGGGGCGCAGTACGAGCAGTACTTC
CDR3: CASSQSLGGAQYEQYF

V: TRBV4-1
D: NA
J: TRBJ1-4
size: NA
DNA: TGCGCCAGCAGCCAAGGTGTGTACAGCGCCTACAGCGGGGGAAAACTGTTTTTT
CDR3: CASSQGVYSAYSGGKLFF

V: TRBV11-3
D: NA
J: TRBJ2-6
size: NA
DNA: TGTGCCAGCAGCTTGGCGGCCTCTGGGGCCAACGTCCTGACTTTC
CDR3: CASSLAASGANVLTF

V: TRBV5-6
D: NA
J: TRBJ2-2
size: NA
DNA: TGTGCCAGCAGCTTGGGAGTTACCACCGGGGAGCTGTTTTTT
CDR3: CASSLGVTTGELFF

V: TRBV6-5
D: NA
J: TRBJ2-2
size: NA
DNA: TGTGCCAGCAGCCCAGCGGGCGTCACCGGGGAGCTGTTTTTT
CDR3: CASSPAGVTGELFF

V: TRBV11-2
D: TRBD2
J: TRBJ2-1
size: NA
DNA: TGTGCCAGCAGCTTAGCCCCGGGAGGGCGGCAGGTTGAGCAGTTCTTC
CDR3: CASSLAPGGRQVEQFF

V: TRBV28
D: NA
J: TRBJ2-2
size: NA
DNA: TGTGCCAGCAGCCCCCAGCGGAAGAACACCGGGGAGCTGTTTTTT
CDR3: CASSPQRKNTGELFF

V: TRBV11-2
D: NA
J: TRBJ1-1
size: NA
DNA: TGTGCCAGCAGCTTTAGGGAGAAGAACACTGAAGCTTTCTTT
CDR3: CASSFREKNTEAFF

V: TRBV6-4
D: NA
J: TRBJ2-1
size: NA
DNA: TGTGCCAGCAGTGAATGGGGAGTGGGGCTCTACAATGAGCAGTTCTTC
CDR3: CASSEWGVGLYNEQFF

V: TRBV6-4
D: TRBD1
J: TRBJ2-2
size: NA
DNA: TGTGCCAGCAGTGACTCGGGACAGGGGACCACCGGGGAGCTGTTTTTT
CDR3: CASSDSGQGTTGELFF

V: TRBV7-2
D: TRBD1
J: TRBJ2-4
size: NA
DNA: TGTGCCAGCAGTCTTTCAGACAGGGCGTACATTCAGTACTTC
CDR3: CASSLSDRAYIQYF

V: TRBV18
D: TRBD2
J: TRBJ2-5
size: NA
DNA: TGTGCCAGCTCACCTCCTAGCGGGATGGAGACCCAGTACTTC
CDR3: CASSPPSGMETQYF

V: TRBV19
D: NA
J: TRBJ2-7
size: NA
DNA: TGTGCCAGTAGTATAGGCTCACCACAATCCTACGAGCAGTACTTC
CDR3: CASSIGSPQSYEQYF

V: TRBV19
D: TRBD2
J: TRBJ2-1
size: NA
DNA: TGTGCCAGTAGTAGGGGACTAGTGGGGGGTGAGCAGTTCTTC
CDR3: CASSRGLVGGEQFF

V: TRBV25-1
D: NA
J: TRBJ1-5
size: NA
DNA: TGTGCCAGCAGTGAGGCGGGGGCAAATCAGCCCCAGCATTTT
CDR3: CASSEAGANQPQHF

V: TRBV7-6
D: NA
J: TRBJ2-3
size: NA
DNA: TGTGCCAGCAGCCCCGCGGGGGCGCAACCCCATACGCAGTATTTT
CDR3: CASSPAGAQPHTQYF

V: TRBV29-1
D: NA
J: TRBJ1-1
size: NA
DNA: TGCAGCGACACTCACGGGGCTGAAGCTTTCTTT
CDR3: CSDTHGAEAFF

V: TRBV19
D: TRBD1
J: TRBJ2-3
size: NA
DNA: TGTGCCAGTAGTCAACTCCGGGACAGGGGAAGAGATACGCAGTATTTT
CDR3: CASSQLRDRGRDTQYF

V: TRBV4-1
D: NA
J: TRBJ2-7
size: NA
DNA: TGCGCCAGCAGCCAAGTCCTGGGTAGCGGTGGCGCCGAGCAGTACTTC
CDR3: CASSQVLGSGGAEQYF

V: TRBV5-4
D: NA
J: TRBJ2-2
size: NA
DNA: TGTGCCAGCAGCTTAAAAGGGACCGGCGGGGAGCTGTTTTTT
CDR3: CASSLKGTGGELFF

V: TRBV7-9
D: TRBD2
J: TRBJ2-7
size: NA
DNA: TGTGCCAGCAGCTCCGTCTGGGGGGCGAGCGGGAGGACCTCCTACGAGCAGTACTTC
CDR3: CASSSVWGASGRTSYEQYF

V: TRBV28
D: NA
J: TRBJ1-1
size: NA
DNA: TGTGCCAGCAGTTCTCAGAACAGGGCTGAAGCTTTCTTT
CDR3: CASSSQNRAEAFF

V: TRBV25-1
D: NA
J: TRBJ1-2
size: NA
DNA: TGTGCCAGCAGTGCTGCTCCGGGGGCAGCTAACTATGGCTACACCTTC
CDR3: CASSAAPGAANYGYTF

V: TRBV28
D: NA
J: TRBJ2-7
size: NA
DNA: TGTGCCAGCAGTCTACAGTACTACGAGCAGTACTTC
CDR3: CASSLQYYEQYF

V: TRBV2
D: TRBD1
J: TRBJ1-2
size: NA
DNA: TGTGCCAGCAGTCCAGGGGGGGTCCTTGGCTACACCTTC
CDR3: CASSPGGVLGYTF

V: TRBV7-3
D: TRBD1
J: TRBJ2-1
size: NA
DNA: TGTGCCAGCAGCTTTGACAGGGGGTCCTACAATGAGCAGTTCTTC
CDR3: CASSFDRGSYNEQFF

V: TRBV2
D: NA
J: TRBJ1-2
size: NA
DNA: TGTGCCAGCAGGGCCCCTCTGATTGGGAACTATGGCTACACCTTC
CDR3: CASRAPLIGNYGYTF

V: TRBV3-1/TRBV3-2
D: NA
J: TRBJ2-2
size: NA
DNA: TGTGCCAGCAGCCAGGGGACTGCAAACACCGGGGAGCTGTTTTTT
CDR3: CASSQGTANTGELFF

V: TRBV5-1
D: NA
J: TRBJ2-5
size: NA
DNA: TGCGCCAGCAGCCTCCGGGCCCCGTACCAAGAGACCCAGTACTTC
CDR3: CASSLRAPYQETQYF

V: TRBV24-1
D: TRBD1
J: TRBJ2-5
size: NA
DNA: TGTGCCACCAGTGACTCGGGACAGGGATTGAGGTCAGAGACCCAGTACTTC
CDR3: CATSDSGQGLRSETQYF

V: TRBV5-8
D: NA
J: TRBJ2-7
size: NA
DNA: TGTGCCAGCAGCTTGGATTTAGGAAGCGACAGGAGCTCCTACGAGCAGTACTTC
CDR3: CASSLDLGSDRSSYEQYF

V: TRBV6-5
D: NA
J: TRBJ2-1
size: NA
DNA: TGTGCCAGCAGTTACTCGACTGTCTTAGGGAATGAGCAGTTCTTC
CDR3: CASSYSTVLGNEQFF

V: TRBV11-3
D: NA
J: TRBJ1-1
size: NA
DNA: TGTGCCAGCAGCTTTCTCGGAGACACTGAAGCTTTCTTT
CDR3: CASSFLGDTEAFF

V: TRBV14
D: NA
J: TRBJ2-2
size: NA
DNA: TGTGCCAGCAGCCACGAGCGCATTCACACCGGGGAGCTGTTTTTT
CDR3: CASSHERIHTGELFF

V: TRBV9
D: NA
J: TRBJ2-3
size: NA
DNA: TGTGCCAGCAGCGTAGTCGCGGGGTTCACAGATACGCAGTATTTT
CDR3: CASSVVAGFTDTQYF

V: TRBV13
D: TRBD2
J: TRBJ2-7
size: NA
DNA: TGTGCCAGCAGCTCGGGACTAGCCCCAAATGAGCAGTACTTC
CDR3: CASSSGLAPNEQYF

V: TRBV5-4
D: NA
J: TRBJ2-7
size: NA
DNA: TGTGCCAGCAGCTTGGATCCGCTAGCGACTTCCTACGAGCAGTACTTC
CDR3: CASSLDPLATSYEQYF

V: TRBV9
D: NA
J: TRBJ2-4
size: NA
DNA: TGTGCCAGCAGCGTAGATCCGGGGACCAAAAACATTCAGTACTTC
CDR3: CASSVDPGTKNIQYF

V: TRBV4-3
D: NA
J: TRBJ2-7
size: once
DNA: TGCGCCAGCAGCCAAGTCCCCAGGGGTGGGTACGAGCAGTACTTC
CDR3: CASSQVPRGGYEQYF

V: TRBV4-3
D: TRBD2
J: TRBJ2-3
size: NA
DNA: TGCGCCAGCAGCCAAGCTAGCGGGAGCACAGATACGCAGTATTTT
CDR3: CASSQASGSTDTQYF

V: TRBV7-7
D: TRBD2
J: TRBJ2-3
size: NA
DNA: TGTGCCAGCAGCTTAGGACTAGCTGGCACAGATACGCAGTATTTT
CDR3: CASSLGLAGTDTQYF

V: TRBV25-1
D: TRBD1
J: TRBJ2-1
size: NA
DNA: TGTGCCAGCAGTGAAGCAGGACAGGGGCACAATGAGCAGTTCTTC
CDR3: CASSEAGQGHNEQFF